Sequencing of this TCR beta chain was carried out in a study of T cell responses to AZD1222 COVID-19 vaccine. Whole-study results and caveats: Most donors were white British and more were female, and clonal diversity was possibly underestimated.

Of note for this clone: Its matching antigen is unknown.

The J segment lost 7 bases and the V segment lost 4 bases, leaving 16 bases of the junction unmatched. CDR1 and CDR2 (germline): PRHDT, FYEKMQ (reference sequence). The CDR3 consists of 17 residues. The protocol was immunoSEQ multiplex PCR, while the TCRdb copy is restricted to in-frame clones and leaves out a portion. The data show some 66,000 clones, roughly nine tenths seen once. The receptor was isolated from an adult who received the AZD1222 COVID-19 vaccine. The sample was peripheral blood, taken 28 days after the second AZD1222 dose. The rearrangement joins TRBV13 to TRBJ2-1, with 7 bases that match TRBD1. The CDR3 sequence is CASSSTLTTDRFNEQFF. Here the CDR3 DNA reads TGTGCCAGCAGCTCCACTCTCACCACGGACAGGTTTAATGAGCAGTTCTTC.